This T cell receptor beta chain is from a study of shared clonotypes between healthy human individuals. Whole-study findings and limits: Depth of sequencing was expected to influence donor clonotype sharing. Generation of non-shared clonotypes was less probable than generation of clonotypes shared by all four donors. Some naive CD4 clonotypes, roughly 5%, turned up in common across four donors. Sorted-subset sequencing was shown by rarefaction to be incomplete despite large depth.

For this clone: The antigen is undetermined.

It was CD45RO-negative cells, positively selected for CCR7, that made up naive CD8 cells, with terminally differentiated effector memory CD45RA+ cells excluded. Clones were read by immunoSEQ multiplex PCR, and TCRdb kept only the in-frame ones, dropping some. The sample lists roughly 2.1 million clones; under 95% were seen once. Germline V CDR1 and CDR2: MDHEN, SYDVKM. The CDR3 is 12 residues long. Trimming stripped 2 bases from V and 3 bases from J, with 5 bases between. J is TRBJ2-7 and V is TRBV28, with D unclear. The clonotype originates from a young man in good health. Some clones in this sample may be carry-over from other donors' samples. Sequencing was performed on naive CD8+ T cells from PBMCs. CDR3 in DNA: TGTGCCAGCAGTTTAAAAATCTACGAGCAGTACTTC. It is translated as CASSLKIYEQYF.